The present TCR beta chain was sequenced within a study of technical replicates of blood from several donors (dated by TCRdb to about 2017). Comment on this clone: The clone's antigen remains unknown. No much larger clonotype is one base removed from it; base qualities were not supplied.

Unmatched junction bases come to 11, with V trimmed by 3 bases and J by 6 bases. The germline V gene sets CDR1 to SGHDT and CDR2 to YYEEEE. From its cysteine to its phenylalanine, the CDR3 spans 16 amino acids. Only the CDR3 part of the read is kept: 48 bases, read in frame from the first base. To prepare the library, the immunoSEQ multiplex PCR assay was applied. Here the immuneACCESS table is served through TCRdb, limited to in-frame sequences with V and J called. Missing clones are a known gap in these copies; in checked studies unresolved V genes cover under half, and the rest lacks a known reason. The sample table contains under 85,000 clones; only one count was recorded for about 92% of them. 0.35% to 0.5% of the sample rests with the top ten.

The V and J segments used are TRBV5-6 and TRBJ2-7, and 11 junctional nucleotides match TRBD2. The sample consisted of T cells isolated from PBMCs. The source of this sequence is a human donor in good health. The bases read TGTGCCAGCAGCTGGACTAGCGGGCTATATTCCGGCGAGCAGTACTTC. Its amino acids are CASSWTSGLYSGEQYF.